The 30 T cell receptor beta chains below were found in one sample sequenced in a study of T cell responses to AZD1222 COVID-19 vaccine. Only in-frame clones appear in the TCRdb table, and some are missing; sequencing was by immunoSEQ multiplex PCR. The repertoire has around 200,000 clones, roughly 93% of them found once; the top ten carry approximately 3.9%. The sequenced sample was peripheral blood, obtained on day 0 of AZD1222 vaccination. The receptors were sampled from an adult in good health.

The genes are TRBV6-5 and TRBJ2-1; D not resolved. Per the germline V gene, CDR1 is MNHEY and CDR2 is SVGAGI. Between the trimmed V and J ends, which lost 7 bases and 3 bases, there was a span of 10 bases. This CDR3 has 13 residues. DNA for the CDR3: TGTGCCAGCACCCAAGGGTACTACAATGAGCAGTTCTTC. This encodes CASTQGYYNEQFF.

The genes are TRBV7-9 and TRBJ2-3; TRBD2 agrees at 8 bases. With V trimmed by 6 bases and J by 9 bases, 11 bases remained unmatched. The CDR3 extends over 14 amino acids. Germline assignment: CDR1 SEHNR and CDR2 FQNEAQ (reference sequence). The CDR3 is CASRPSQLADTQYF. CDR3 bases: TGTGCCAGCAGGCCGTCCCAACTAGCGGACACGCAGTATTTT.

J is TRBJ2-2 and V is TRBV29-1, with TRBD2 identical over 14 bases. Germline lookup yields CDR1 SQVTM and CDR2 ANQGSEA. The J segment lost 7 bases and the V segment lost 4 bases, leaving 8 bases of the junction unmatched. The CDR3 is made up of 16 amino acids. The CDR3 spells CSVARLAGGIVGELFF. CDR3 in DNA: TGCAGCGTTGCGAGACTAGCGGGAGGGATTGTCGGGGAGCTGTTTTTT.

The rearrangement links TRBV19 to TRBJ1-2; no definite D call. The CDR3 is 15 amino acids. The germline gives CDR1 LNHDA, CDR2 SQIVND (reference sequence). V dropped 1 base and J dropped 7 bases, with 16 bases sitting between them. CDR3: CASSIVWQERGGYTF. The DNA of the CDR3 is TGTGCCAGTAGTATAGTATGGCAGGAACGGGGTGGCTACACCTTC.

The V and J genes are TRBV5-1 and TRBJ1-1, with D possibly matching TRBD1 (5 bases). CDR3 length: 15 residues. V was pared by 6 bases and J by 4 bases, with 19 bases between. Germline V gives CDR1 SGHRS, CDR2 YFSETQ. This chain's CDR3 is CASMVGAGRGTEAFF. The CDR3 DNA sequence: TGCGCCAGCATGGTAGGGGCCGGGAGGGGCACTGAAGCTTTCTTT.

J is TRBJ1-2 and V is TRBV14; D is perhaps TRBD1 (6 bases). V lost 4 bases and J lost 6, with 12 bases in between. The CDR3 contains 13 residues. The V gene's germline CDR1 is SGHDN and CDR2 FVKESK. CDR3 DNA: TGTGCCAGCAGCCCGGGACATCTTAATGGCTACACCTTC. Translated, it gives CASSPGHLNGYTF.

The rearrangement uses TRBV5-1 and TRBJ2-7, with 10 bases fitting TRBD1. Trimming removed 1 base from V and 5 bases from J; junction bases left unmatched: 6. The CDR3 sequence is 15 residues long. Germline V gene lookup returns CDR1 SGHRS and CDR2 YFSETQ. The CDR3 bases are TGCGCCAGCAGCTTGACCGGGACAGGGGTAGACGAGCAGTACTTC. Translated, it gives CASSLTGTGVDEQYF.

CDR3 sequence (DNA): TGTGCCAGCAGTGAAGCGCAGGGGGCGCCTTACAATGAGCAGTTCTTC. Protein product: CASSEAQGAPYNEQFF. The J gene is TRBJ2-1, the V gene TRBV6-1, with 8 bases aligning to TRBD1. The CDR3 is 16 residues long. V shed 0 bases and J 4 bases; nucleotides not matched to a gene: 5. Germline CDR1 MNHNS, CDR2 SASEGT.

The rearrangement joins TRBV19 to TRBJ1-2; the D gene is possibly TRBD1 (5 bases). Germline CDR1 is LNHDA and CDR2 is SQIVND (reference sequence). V gave up 7 bases and J gave up 1 base, with 7 bases separating them. The CDR3 loop spans 12 amino acids. CDR3: CASMGDNYGYTF. In DNA, the CDR3 is TGTGCCAGTATGGGGGATAACTATGGCTACACCTTC.

This chain links TRBV19 with TRBJ1-2; the match to TRBD1 covers 8 bases. Germline trimming cut 7 bases from V and 6 bases from J; bases unmatched to any gene: 7. Germline V gene sequence: CDR1 LNHDA, CDR2 SQIVND (reference sequence). The CDR3 is made up of 13 amino acids. The CDR3 region has the DNA TGTGCCAGTACCCCGGACAGGGCGGATGGCTACACCTTC. It specifies CASTPDRADGYTF.

In nucleotides, the CDR3 is TGTGCCAGCAGCTTCTCGACCGGGACAGAGAACACTGAAGCTTTCTTT. Protein product: CASSFSTGTENTEAFF. The chain couples TRBV7-9 to TRBJ1-1, with 7 bases matching TRBD1. Germline V gene sequence: CDR1 SEHNR, CDR2 FQNEAQ (reference sequence). V trimming: 3 bases; J trimming: 1 base; junction bases outside the gene matches: 8. The CDR3 extends over 16 amino acids.

This clone is a singleton in its sample. The gene calls are TRBV5-5 and TRBJ1-5, with D perhaps TRBD1 (6 bases). The CDR3 is 14 residues long. Germline assignment: CDR1 SGHKS and CDR2 YYEKEE (reference sequence). The germline V and J ends were trimmed by 4 bases and 3 bases, with 11 bases remaining between them. The CDR3 reads CASSLGTLNQPQHF. CDR3 bases: TGTGCCAGCAGCCTCGGGACACTCAATCAGCCCCAGCATTTT.

This chain joins TRBV5-4 and TRBJ2-7; D remains unclear. The germline gives CDR1 SGHNT, CDR2 YYREEE (reference sequence). Trimming took off 6 bases at V and 4 bases at J, with 14 bases between the two ends. The CDR3 consists of 13 residues. CDR3 protein: CASTNNTIYEQYF. CDR3 bases: TGTGCCAGCACCAATAATACGATATACGAGCAGTACTTC.

The chain uses TRBV5-4 and TRBJ1-3; perhaps TRBD1 as D (6 bases). V was pared by 3 bases and J by 3 bases, with 10 bases between. The CDR3 covers 14 residues. Germline values: CDR1 SGHNT, CDR2 YYREEE (reference sequence). CDR3 protein: CASSSQGFGNTIYF. CDR3 nucleotide sequence: TGTGCCAGCAGCTCACAGGGTTTTGGAAACACCATATATTTT.

The gene calls are TRBV25-1 and TRBJ1-2; D call uncertain. The CDR3 sequence is 13 residues long. Deletions cut 0 bases from V and 3 bases from J, with 5 bases between. Per germline, CDR1 MGHDK and CDR2 SYGVNS. In DNA form, the CDR3 reads TGTGCCAGCAGTGAATATATGTACTATGGCTACACCTTC. This sequence encodes CASSEYMYYGYTF.

The V and J genes are TRBV5-4 and TRBJ2-3; 11 bases are a match to TRBD2. The CDR3 is made up of 15 amino acids. Germline trimming cut 2 bases from V and 7 bases from J; bases unmatched to any gene: 6. Germline assignment: CDR1 SGHNT and CDR2 YYREEE (reference sequence). This CDR3 reads CASSLMGTSGNTQYF. CDR3 nucleotide sequence: TGTGCCAGCAGCTTAATGGGGACTAGCGGAAATACGCAGTATTTT.

The rearrangement uses TRBV6-2 or TRBV6-3 and TRBJ1-2; 8 nucleotides agree with TRBD1. V gave up 5 bases and J gave up 6 bases; unmatched junction bases: 11. Germline V gene data show CDR1 as MNHEY and CDR2 as SVGEGT. This CDR3 comprises 15 residues. This CDR3 is CASSNLGQGSNGYTF. The CDR3 nucleotides read TGTGCCAGCAGTAACCTTGGACAGGGTTCGAATGGCTACACCTTC.

This chain joins TRBV6-2 or TRBV6-3 and TRBJ1-5, with D unclear. Trimming stripped 2 bases from V and 6 bases from J, with 11 bases between. This CDR3 contains 14 residues. Germline V gene sequence: CDR1 MNHEY, CDR2 SVGEGT. CDR3 sequence: CASSYMGASQPQHF. The DNA for the CDR3 is TGTGCCAGCAGTTACATGGGAGCTAGTCAGCCCCAGCATTTT.

J is TRBJ2-1 and V is TRBV11-2; possibly TRBD1 for D (6 bases). Germline lookup yields CDR1 SGHAT and CDR2 FQNNGV. CDR3 length equals 16 residues. V gave up 3 bases and J gave up 4 bases, with 16 bases separating them. The CDR3 region has the DNA TGTGCCAGCAGCTTTCGATTCGACAGGACATACAATGAGCAGTTCTTC. Translation: CASSFRFDRTYNEQFF.

This chain uses TRBV5-5 with TRBJ1-4; D is unresolved. This CDR3 has 14 residues. Between the trimmed V and J ends, which lost 4 bases and 5 bases, there was a span of 12 bases. CDR1 and CDR2 from the germline V gene are SGHKS and YYEKEE (reference sequence). This CDR3 reads CASSPGAPNEKLFF. The CDR3 DNA reads TGTGCCAGCAGCCCAGGCGCGCCCAATGAAAAACTGTTTTTT.

The rearrangement uses TRBV4-1 and TRBJ2-7; 7 positions agree with TRBD1. With 3 bases clipped from V and 3 bases from J, the junction kept 8 bases outside the gene matches. CDR3 length equals 15 residues. Germline V gene sequence: CDR1 MGHRA, CDR2 YSYEKL. In nucleotides, the CDR3 is TGCGCCAGCAGCCAGTCCGGGACAGCCGTCTACGAGCAGTACTTC. Its protein product is CASSQSGTAVYEQYF.

In its sample, this clone was seen once. This rearrangement joins TRBV6-5 to TRBJ1-2; D is unresolved. V was cut by 6 bases and J by 5 bases, with 7 bases left in between. The germline V gene has CDR1 MNHEY and CDR2 SVGAGI. This CDR3 is 11 amino acids long. CDR3 nucleotides: TGTGCCAGCAGCCATGGATATGGCTACACCTTC. Its translation is CASSHGYGYTF.

This clone was detected a few times. J is TRBJ1-1 and V is TRBV28, with TRBD1 matching over 8 bases. This CDR3 is built from 14 residues. With 9 bases clipped from V and 3 bases from J, the junction kept 9 bases outside the gene matches. Germline CDR1 MDHEN, CDR2 SYDVKM. The CDR3, as DNA: TGTGCCAGTCTCCCGACAGGGGCGGACACTGAAGCTTTCTTT. Translated: CASLPTGADTEAFF.

This chain joins TRBV2 and TRBJ1-1; weak D call: TRBD1 (5 bases). The V end was cut by 6 bases, the J end by 4 bases, with 15 bases between. Germline V gene sequence: CDR1 SNHLY, CDR2 FYNNEI. The CDR3 covers 14 residues. Here the CDR3 DNA reads TGTGCCAGCAGAAGAATGGGGGTCGGCACTGAAGCTTTCTTT. Protein sequence: CASRRMGVGTEAFF.

J is TRBJ2-2 and V is TRBV27, with D perhaps TRBD1 (6 bases). This CDR3 has 14 amino acids. Germline loops: CDR1 MNHEY, CDR2 SMNVEV (reference sequence). V lost 8 bases, J lost 1 base, and 11 bases lay in between. The CDR3: CASVQGMNTGELFF. In DNA form, the CDR3 reads TGTGCCAGCGTACAGGGAATGAACACCGGGGAGCTGTTTTTT.

V gene TRBV7-2 combines with J gene TRBJ1-1, with a possible D match to TRBD1 (6 bases). The CDR3 loop spans 13 amino acids. Trimming shortened V by 8 bases and J by 4 bases, and 14 bases separated the two germline ends. Germline V gene data show CDR1 as SGHTA and CDR2 as FQGNSA. CDR3 DNA: TGTGCCAGCCAGGAGGGGGGGCCCACTGAAGCTTTCTTT. Amino acid sequence: CASQEGGPTEAFF.

The gene calls are TRBV19 and TRBJ1-2; no definite D call. V lost 6 bases, J lost 0 bases, and 14 bases lay in between. The CDR3 spans 15 residues. Germline-derived CDR1 and CDR2 are LNHDA and SQIVND (reference sequence). As DNA, the CDR3 is TGTGCCAGTAGATCATCAGGACCGACTAACTATGGCTACACCTTC. Protein: CASRSSGPTNYGYTF.

The chain has TRBV18 and TRBJ2-7; 7 nucleotides line up with TRBD2. Germline V lookup: CDR1 KGHSH, CDR2 LQKENI. This CDR3 contains 16 residues. Trimming removed 0 bases from V and 2 bases from J; junction bases left unmatched: 7. The CDR3 DNA follows: TGTGCCAGCTCACCACCGGTCGGCGGGAGTGCCTACGAGCAGTACTTC. Amino acid sequence: CASSPPVGGSAYEQYF.

The V and J genes are TRBV6-1 and TRBJ2-3; weak D call: TRBD2 (6 bases). This CDR3 is 18 amino acids long. Per the germline V gene, CDR1 is MNHNS and CDR2 is SASEGT. The germline V and J ends were trimmed by 3 bases and 0 bases, with 19 bases remaining between them. This CDR3 reads CASSDPEPRDSSTDTQYF. CDR3 sequence (DNA): TGTGCCAGCAGTGACCCCGAGCCGAGGGACTCTAGCACAGATACGCAGTATTTT.

The rearrangement links TRBV20-1 to TRBJ1-1; a possible D gene is TRBD1 (6 bases). Germline-derived CDR1 and CDR2 are DFQATT and SNEGSKA (reference sequence). The V end lost 3 bases, the J end lost 3 bases, and 11 bases lay between the germline ends. This CDR3 is 13 amino acids long. CDR3 loop: CSASIRGYTEAFF. Here the CDR3 DNA reads TGCAGTGCTAGTATCAGGGGATACACTGAAGCTTTCTTT.